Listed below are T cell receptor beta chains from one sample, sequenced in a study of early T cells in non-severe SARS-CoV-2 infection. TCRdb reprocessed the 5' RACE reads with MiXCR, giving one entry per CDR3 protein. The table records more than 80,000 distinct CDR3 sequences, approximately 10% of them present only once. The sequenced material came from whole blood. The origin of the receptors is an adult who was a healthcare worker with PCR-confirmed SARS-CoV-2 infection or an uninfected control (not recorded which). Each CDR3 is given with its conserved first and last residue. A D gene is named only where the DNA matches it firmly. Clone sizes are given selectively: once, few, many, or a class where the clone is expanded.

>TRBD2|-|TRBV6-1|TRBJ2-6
TGTGCCAGTGAGAGATTGGGGCTAGCGGGTTCCTCTGGGGCCAACGTCCTGACTTTC
CASERLGLAGSSGANVLTF
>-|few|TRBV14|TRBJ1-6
TGTGCCAGCAGCCAAGATTCGGATCTACAGGGATTGTATTCACCCCTCCACTTT
CASSQDSDLQGLYSPLHF
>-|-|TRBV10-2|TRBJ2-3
TGCGCCAGCAGTGAGCGCCAAAGGGTGAGGGGCACAGATACGCAGTATTTT
CASSERQRVRGTDTQYF
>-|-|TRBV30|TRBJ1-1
TGTGCCTGGAGCGCACAGCTGAACACTGAAGCTTTCTTT
CAWSAQLNTEAFF
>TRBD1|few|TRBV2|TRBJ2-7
TGTGCCACCGCTAGGAGGACAGGGGGCATCTACGAGCAGTACTTC
CATARRTGGIYEQYF
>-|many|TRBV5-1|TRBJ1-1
TGCGCCAGCAGCTTCGAAAGGCCTATGAACACTGAAGCTTTCTTT
CASSFERPMNTEAFF
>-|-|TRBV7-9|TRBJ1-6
TGTGCCAGCAGCCCCCCTAGCAGGGGAAGCTCACCCCTCCATTTT
CASSPPSRGSSPLHF
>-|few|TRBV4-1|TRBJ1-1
TGCGCCAGCAGCCACCGAGTATCGGGCATGAACACTGAAGCTTTCTTT
CASSHRVSGMNTEAFF
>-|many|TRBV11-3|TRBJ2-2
TGTGCCAGCCAGAGTGCGGGACAGAGAATGACCGGGGAGCTGTTTTTT
CASQSAGQRMTGELFF
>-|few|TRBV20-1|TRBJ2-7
TGCAGTGCTAGACAGGGCTACGAGCAGTACTTC
CSARQGYEQYF
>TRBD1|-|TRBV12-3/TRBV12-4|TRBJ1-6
TGTGCCAGCAGCTTCGACAGGGTTAATTCACCCCTCCACTTT
CASSFDRVNSPLHF
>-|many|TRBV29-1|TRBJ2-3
TGCAGCGTTGAACGAGGCCAGGGCACAGATACGCAGTATTTT
CSVERGQGTDTQYF
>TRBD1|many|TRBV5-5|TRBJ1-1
TGTGCCAGCAGGGACGACAGGGTTGACACTGAAGCTTTCTTT
CASRDDRVDTEAFF
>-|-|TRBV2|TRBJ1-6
TGTGCCAGCAGTTTCGAGGGTTTCTATAATTCACCCCTCCACTTT
CASSFEGFYNSPLHF
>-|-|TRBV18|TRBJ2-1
TGTGCCAGCTCACCTCAATACAATGAGCAGTTCTTC
CASSPQYNEQFF
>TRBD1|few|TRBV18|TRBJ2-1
TGTGCCAGCTCTTCGGGACAGGGTGGGAATGAGCAGTTCTTC
CASSSGQGGNEQFF
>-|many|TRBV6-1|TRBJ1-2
TGTGCCAGCAGTGAACAGGGGAACTATGGCTACACCTTC
CASSEQGNYGYTF
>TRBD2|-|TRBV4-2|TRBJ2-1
TGTGCCAGCAGCCAAGGACTAGCGGGTTATGAGCAGTTCTTC
CASSQGLAGYEQFF
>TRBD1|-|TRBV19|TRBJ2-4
TGTGCCAGTAGTCCTCGACAGGGGGCTAACAAAAACATTCAGTACTTC
CASSPRQGANKNIQYF
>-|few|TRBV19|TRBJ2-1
TGTGCCAGTAGTATAGGGGTGGGGTACAATGAGCAGTTCTTC
CASSIGVGYNEQFF
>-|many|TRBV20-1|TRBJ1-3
TGCAGTGCTAGTCCTACAGAGTCCGGAAACACCATATATTTT
CSASPTESGNTIYF
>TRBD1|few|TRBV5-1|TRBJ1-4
TGCGCCAGCAGGACAGGGGGCGTTGGAGAAAAACTGTTTTTT
CASRTGGVGEKLFF
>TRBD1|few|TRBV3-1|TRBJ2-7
TGTGCCAGCAGCCGAGCGACAGGGGTACTGGACGAGCAGTACTTC
CASSRATGVLDEQYF
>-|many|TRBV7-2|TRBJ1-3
TGTGCCAGCAGCTCGGGCCCAGGGCTAGAGTCTGGAAACACCATATATTTT
CASSSGPGLESGNTIYF
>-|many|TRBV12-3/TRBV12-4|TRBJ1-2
TGTGCCAGCAGCCTAACACAGGGCTATGGCTACACCTTC
CASSLTQGYGYTF
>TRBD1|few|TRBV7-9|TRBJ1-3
TGTGCCAGCAGCTTAATCCTAAGGCGTCGTCGACAGGGGAAGCCTGCTGGAAACACCATATATTTT
CASSLILRRRRQGKPAGNTIYF
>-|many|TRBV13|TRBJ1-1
TGTGCCAGCAGCTTAAGGGGGAAAGGGAACACTGAAGCTTTCTTT
CASSLRGKGNTEAFF
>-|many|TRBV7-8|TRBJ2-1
TGTGCCAGCAGCTTGTTGACTGGTAGCTCCTACAATGAGCAGTTCTTC
CASSLLTGSSYNEQFF
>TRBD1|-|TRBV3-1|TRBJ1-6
TGTGCCAGCAGGAGGACAGGGAAGGCTAATTCACCCCTCCACTTT
CASRRTGKANSPLHF